The 14 T cell receptor beta chains below come from one sample, sequenced in a study of shared clonotypes between healthy human individuals. Generated by immunoSEQ multiplex PCR, the TCRdb table keeps only in-frame clones and is missing some. The table lists 450,000 to 500,000 clones, about 84% of them singletons. The sample comprised PBMCs. Receptors originate from a woman in her 40s in good health. Some clones in this sample may be carry-over from other donors' samples.

J is TRBJ2-5 and V is TRBV28; tentatively, D is TRBD2 (6 bases). CDR3 length equals 14 residues. Trimming stripped 4 bases from V and 4 bases from J, with 13 bases between. Germline loops: CDR1 MDHEN, CDR2 SYDVKM. CDR3 sequence (DNA): TGTGCCAGCAGTTCGGGGGACTCGACAGAGACCCAGTACTTC. This gives the protein CASSSGDSTETQYF.

Note on this clone: This may stem from a read error, because a much larger clone lies one nucleotide away. The chain uses TRBV28 and TRBJ2-3; D gene uncertain. V was pared by 8 bases and J by 0 bases, with 6 bases between. The CDR3 is 12 residues long. From germline, CDR1 is MDHEN and CDR2 SYDVKM. The CDR3 coding sequence is TGTGCCAGCCTAAGTAGCACAGATACGCAGTATTTT. Translating it yields CASLSSTDTQYF.

The CDR3: CASRPAWTSGLPRQYF. The CDR3 DNA follows: TGTGCCAGTAGACCAGCCTGGACTAGCGGGCTCCCTCGGCAGTACTTC. The chain is built from TRBV19 and TRBJ2-7, with 11 nucleotides matching TRBD2. Trimming took 6 bases from V and 9 from J; bases not matched to a gene: 16. From germline, CDR1 is LNHDA and CDR2 SQIVND (reference sequence). This CDR3 is built from 16 residues.

On this clone itself: A read error is the likely source, as a far larger clone sits one nucleotide away. Other DNA sequences in the same sample also yield this CDR3. This sequence joins TRBV11-1 and TRBJ2-7; 8 bases are shared with TRBD1. The CDR3 is 15 residues long. Germline V gives CDR1 SGHAT, CDR2 FQDESV (reference sequence). CDR3 residues: CASSLAAGGQGEQYF. CDR3 DNA: TGTGCAAGCAGCTTAGCGGCAGGGGGCCAAGGCGAGCAGTACTTC.

In the case of this clone: A much larger clone differs by one base, so this may be a read error. Other DNA sequences within the sample encode an identical CDR3. This chain joins TRBV5-4 and TRBJ2-4; perhaps TRBD2 as D (6 bases). This CDR3 spans 16 amino acids. The V gene's germline CDR1 is SGHNT and CDR2 YYREEE (reference sequence). The ends were cut back, 4 bases at V and 3 bases at J, with 17 bases in the middle. The CDR3 sequence is CASSPGTSRGKNIQYF. The CDR3 nucleotides read TGTGCCAGCAGCCCCGGTACTAGCCGAGGCAAAAACATTCAGTACTTC.

The gene calls are TRBV7-9 and TRBJ2-2; 8 bases agree with TRBD2. There are 18 residues in the CDR3. Germline V CDR1 and CDR2: SEHNR, FQNEAQ (reference sequence). J gave up 0 bases and V 1 base, and 7 bases lay outside the gene matches. The CDR3 is CASSLGGSGRANTGELFF. The CDR3 DNA reads TGTGCCAGCAGCTTAGGAGGGTCCGGGAGGGCGAACACCGGGGAGCTGTTTTTT.

As concerns this clone: The sample has other DNA sequences that encode this CDR3 too. The V gene is TRBV19, the J gene TRBJ2-7, with TRBD1 as a possible D gene (6 bases). The CDR3 has 12 residues. The ends were cut back, 10 bases at V and 1 base at J, with 11 bases in the middle. Germline values: CDR1 LNHDA, CDR2 SQIVND (reference sequence). The CDR3 bases are TGTGCCACCTCGACAGGATCCTACGAGCAGTACTTC. This sequence encodes CATSTGSYEQYF. The variable domain in full, with the rest retrieved from reference TRBV19 and TRBJ2-7, is DGGITQSPKYLFRKEGQNVTLSCEQNLNHDAMYWYRQDPGQGLRLIYYSQIVNDFQKGDIAEGYSVSREKKESFPLTVTSAQKNPTAFYLCATSTGSYEQYFGPGTRLTVT.

The chain recombines TRBV7-3 with TRBJ2-5; unclear D gene. This CDR3 is 15 amino acids long. Germline V CDR1 and CDR2: SGHTA, FQGTGA. Trimming shortened V by 1 base and J by 2 bases, and 11 bases separated the two germline ends. The CDR3 is CASSLMGGEQETQYF. The CDR3 coding sequence is TGTGCCAGCAGCTTAATGGGCGGAGAGCAAGAGACCCAGTACTTC.

V and J are TRBV7-6 and TRBJ2-7; D possibly matches TRBD1 or TRBD2 (6 bases each). V lost 1 base and J lost 1, with 14 bases in between. Germline CDR1 is SGHVS and CDR2 is FNYEAQ. The CDR3 covers 16 residues. CDR3 loop: CASSLGDGGASYEQYF. CDR3 nucleotides: TGTGCCAGCAGCTTAGGGGACGGGGGCGCTTCCTACGAGCAGTACTTC.

In this sample, this clone turned up a few times. A far larger clone is off by one base, so a read error is likely. The rearrangement joins TRBV29-1 to TRBJ2-7; a weak D match, TRBD1 (5 bases). CDR3 size: 12 residues. Deletions cut 4 bases from V and 3 bases from J, with 10 bases between. The germline V gene encodes CDR1 SQVTM and CDR2 ANQGSEA. The CDR3 region is CSVGGGYYEQYF. CDR3 DNA: TGCAGCGTTGGGGGCGGCTACTACGAGCAGTACTTC.

The chain joins TRBV7-9 to TRBJ2-5; D is unresolved. CDR3 size: 15 residues. V was trimmed by 0 bases and J by 7 bases, leaving 15 bases between them. CDR1 and CDR2 (germline): SEHNR, FQNEAQ (reference sequence). In DNA, the CDR3 is TGTGCCAGCAGCTTAGCGTCTTCGACCCGGCGGACCCAGTACTTC. Translation: CASSLASSTRRTQYF.

This rearrangement joins TRBV2 to TRBJ2-1, with a weak D call TRBD2 (6 bases). Germline lookup yields CDR1 SNHLY and CDR2 FYNNEI. The CDR3 has 11 residues. V lost 5 bases, J lost 14 bases, and 13 bases lay in between. CDR3 sequence reads: CASSPTRLKFF. The CDR3 nucleotides are TGTGCCAGCAGTCCGACTAGATTGAAGTTCTTC. The complete variable domain, with remaining parts taken from reference TRBV2 and TRBJ2-1, reads EPEVTQTPSHQVTQMGQEVILRCVPISNHLYFYWYRQILGQKVEFLVSFYNNEISEKSEIFDDQFSVERPDGSNFTLKIRSTKLEDSAMYFCASSPTRLKFFGPGTRLTVL.

The chain joins TRBV9 to TRBJ1-1; TRBD1 is a possible D gene (6 bases). CDR1 and CDR2 from the germline V gene are SGDLS and YYNGEE. The CDR3 has 14 residues. Trimming cost V 4 bases and J 2 bases, with 12 bases left between them. In DNA form, the CDR3 reads TGTGCCAGCAGCACCAGGGACACCAACACTGAAGCTTTCTTT. Protein sequence: CASSTRDTNTEAFF.

The chain recombines TRBV11-3 with TRBJ2-2, with D possibly matching TRBD2 (5 bases). The CDR3 runs 15 residues. The V gene's germline CDR1 is SGHNT and CDR2 YENEEA. The ends were cut back, 4 bases at V and 1 base at J, with 10 bases in the middle. CDR3 nucleotides: TGTGCCAGCAGCTCGGAGGCGGGGAACACCGGGGAGCTGTTTTTT. Its protein product is CASSSEAGNTGELFF. The whole variable domain, remainder taken from reference TRBV11-3 and TRBJ2-2, is EAGVVQSPRYKIIEKKQPVAFWCNPISGHNTLYWYLQNLGQGPELLIRYENEEAVDDSQLPKDRFSAERLKGVDSTLKIQPAELGDSAVYLCASSSEAGNTGELFFGEGSRLTVL.